The subject of this entry is one T cell receptor (beta chain). This entry comes from a study of blood T cell repertoires in COVID-19. Study in general: Samples came from the United States, Italy and Spain, spanning acute and convalescent COVID-19. T cells, B-cell-depleted T cells, or PBMCs provided the cDNA or gDNA that served as material.

Per the authors' pipeline: Estimation of nucleated cell counts relied on the amplification of reference gene primers. Profiled with immunoSEQ multiplex PCR; TCRdb holds only in-frame clones, not every one. V, J and clone size are those of that table, while D and trimming were read from the DNA. The sample consists of about 200,000 clones, around 85% of them appearing once. Germline CDR1 reads SNHLY; CDR2 reads FYNNEI. V was pared by 6 bases and J by 8 bases, with 8 bases of the junction left unmatched. The CDR3 spans 13 residues. The chain uses TRBV2 and TRBJ1-2, with 8 bases that match TRBD1. The source is a woman in her 70s with acute or convalescent COVID-19. Sequenced material: peripheral blood. This chain's CDR3 is CASSVKTGAGYTF. The CDR3 DNA is TGTGCCAGCAGCGTTAAGACAGGGGCCGGCTACACCTTC.